Listed below are T cell receptor beta chains from one sample, sequenced in a study of blood T cell repertoires in COVID-19. Assay used: immunoSEQ multiplex PCR; TCRdb lists only in-frame clones, some missing. This table holds over 120,000 clones, around 80% found once. The source material was peripheral blood. The receptor source for this set is a woman in her sixties or seventies with acute or convalescent COVID-19. Both conserved end residues are part of each CDR3. A D gene is named only where the DNA matches it firmly. Clone size is shown for a subset of rows, as once, few, many or a class of expanded clone.

d_call j_call v_call clone_size cdr3_length cdr3_aa cdr3_nt
. TRBJ2-1 TRBV11-1 . 13 CASSPGLYNEQFF TGTGCCAGCAGCCCGGGACTCTACAATGAGCAGTTCTTC
TRBD2 TRBJ2-2 TRBV7-8 . 15 CASSLATSGTGELFF TGTGCCAGCAGCTTAGCGACTAGCGGGACCGGGGAGCTGTTTTTT
TRBD1 TRBJ1-1 TRBV30 . 15 CACYRDRALNTEAFF TGTGCCTGCTACCGGGACAGGGCCTTGAACACTGAAGCTTTCTTT
TRBD2 TRBJ2-7 TRBV14 . 17 CASSQVGLGINSYEQYF TGTGCCAGCAGCCAAGTTGGACTAGGGATTAACTCCTACGAGCAGTACTTC
TRBD2 TRBJ2-7 TRBV18 . 17 CASSPPYLSGRSYEQYF TGTGCCAGCTCACCACCGTACCTTAGCGGGCGCTCCTACGAGCAGTACTTC
TRBD2 TRBJ2-7 TRBV20-1 few 15 CSASRPSGSYYEQYF TGCAGTGCTAGTAGGCCTAGCGGGAGTTACTACGAGCAGTACTTC
TRBD1 TRBJ2-1 TRBV9 . 16 CASSVLGQGAVNEQFF TGTGCCAGCAGCGTCCTAGGACAGGGGGCCGTCAATGAGCAGTTCTTC
TRBD1 TRBJ1-2 TRBV28 . 15 CASSFRDRELNGYTF TGTGCCAGCAGTTTCCGGGACAGGGAGTTAAATGGCTACACCTTC
TRBD1 TRBJ1-3 TRBV6-5 . 15 CASRTGTGSGNTIYF TGTGCCAGCAGGACCGGGACAGGCTCTGGAAACACCATATATTTT
. TRBJ2-2 TRBV27 . 15 CASSLKWRLTGELFF TGTGCCAGCAGTTTAAAATGGCGACTCACCGGGGAGCTGTTTTTT
TRBD1 TRBJ2-2 TRBV30 . 14 CAWKSGTGTGELFF TGTGCCTGGAAATCCGGGACAGGGACCGGGGAGCTGTTTTTT
TRBD1 TRBJ2-1 TRBV30 . 11 CAWRRGHEQFF TGTGCCTGGAGGAGGGGGCATGAGCAGTTCTTC
. TRBJ2-7 TRBV6-2/TRBV6-3 few 13 CASSGTLRNEQYF TGTGCCAGCAGTGGGACATTAAGGAACGAGCAGTACTTC
TRBD1 TRBJ2-7 TRBV29-1 . 15 CSVEDPDRAPYEQYF TGCAGCGTTGAAGATCCGGACAGGGCCCCCTACGAGCAGTACTTC
TRBD1 TRBJ1-1 TRBV28 . 14 CASIDRGINTEAFF TGTGCCAGCATTGACAGGGGAATTAACACTGAAGCTTTCTTT
. TRBJ1-5 TRBV27 few 17 CASSPAQGRGSNQPQHF TGTGCCAGCAGTCCGGCGCAGGGAAGGGGAAGCAATCAGCCCCAGCATTTT
TRBD1 TRBJ2-6 TRBV27 once 18 CASSLSTGGYSGANVLTF TGTGCCAGCAGTTTATCGACAGGGGGATACTCTGGGGCCAACGTCCTGACTTTC
TRBD2 TRBJ2-1 TRBV9 once 15 CASSVGSGRVNEQFF TGTGCCAGCAGCGTAGGTAGCGGGAGAGTCAATGAGCAGTTCTTC
TRBD2 TRBJ2-1 TRBV27 few 17 CASSLDPGLAYFDEQFF TGTGCCAGCAGTTTAGATCCGGGACTAGCGTATTTCGATGAGCAGTTCTTC
. TRBJ1-1 TRBV20-1 . 11 CSARDFRRTWF TGCAGTGCTAGAGATTTCAGGCGGACATGGTTT
TRBD2 TRBJ2-2 TRBV7-3 few 15 CASSLRPAGAGELFF TGTGCCAGCAGCTTAAGGCCTGCGGGGGCCGGGGAGCTGTTTTTT
. TRBJ1-1 TRBV5-4 . 13 CASSGQTNTEAFF TGTGCCAGCTCCGGACAGACCAACACTGAAGCTTTCTTT
TRBD1 TRBJ2-7 TRBV20-1 . 17 CSASPSQTGGYFGEQYF TGCAGTGCTAGTCCCTCCCAGACAGGGGGATATTTCGGGGAGCAGTACTTC
. TRBJ2-7 TRBV30 . 13 CAWSVKPYLEQYF TGTGCCTGGAGTGTAAAACCCTACCTCGAGCAGTACTTC